The 19 T cell receptor beta chains listed next were all sequenced from one sample in a study of early T cells in non-severe SARS-CoV-2 infection (dated by TCRdb to the early 2020s). The receptor library was made with 5' RACE. The listed sequencing device is NextSeq 500. TCRdb redid the processing of the public reads, applying fastp at Q25 and MiXCR, and retained in-frame beta chains. CDR3 protein sequences are deduplicated, and each keeps its most common genes and DNA. Counted in this sample were some 80,000 distinct CDR3 sequences; roughly 12% of them appeared once. Of the sample, more than 3% is held by the ten largest clones. Sequencing input: whole blood. Source of these receptors: an adult who was a healthcare worker with PCR-confirmed SARS-CoV-2 infection or an uninfected control (not recorded which).

The V gene is TRBV7-8, the J gene TRBJ2-3; D is ambiguous. Germline V gene sequence: CDR1 SGHVS, CDR2 FQNEAQ. The CDR3 runs 12 residues. Trimming left V 7 bases short and J 0 bases short, with 5 bases between. The CDR3 DNA follows: TGTGCCAGCAAAGCTAGCACAGATACGCAGTATTTT. It specifies CASKASTDTQYF.

This rearrangement joins TRBV7-2 to TRBJ2-3; a possible D gene is TRBD2 (6 bases). V was clipped by 2 bases and J by 3 bases, with 12 bases between them. The CDR3 has 15 amino acids. Germline CDR1 reads SGHTA; CDR2 reads FQGNSA. CDR3 protein: CASSLLTRSTDTQYF. For the CDR3, the DNA is TGTGCCAGCAGCTTACTGACTAGATCAACAGATACGCAGTATTTT.

This clonotype was seen a handful of times. This sequence joins TRBV2 and TRBJ2-1; perhaps TRBD1 as D (6 bases). V lost 3 bases and J 5 bases, leaving 14 bases between the germline ends. The CDR3 is 15 residues long. Per germline, CDR1 SNHLY and CDR2 FYNNEI. The CDR3 sequence is CASSDGQGLDNEQFF. CDR3 DNA sequence: TGTGCCAGCAGTGACGGGCAGGGGTTGGACAATGAGCAGTTCTTC.

The chain combines TRBV7-9 with TRBJ2-7; TRBD2 aligns across 11 bases. Unmatched junction bases numbered 9, after V lost 3 bases and J lost 5 bases. In germline, CDR1 is SEHNR, CDR2 FQNEAQ (reference sequence). The CDR3 spans 16 residues. CDR3 residues: CASSFILAGGGHEQYF. CDR3 sequence (DNA): TGTGCCAGCAGCTTTATCCTAGCGGGAGGTGGCCACGAGCAGTACTTC.

This clonotype was detected only a few times. This rearrangement joins TRBV5-1 to TRBJ2-4; TRBD1 matches at 11 bases. Looked up from germline, CDR1 is SGHRS and CDR2 is YFSETQ. V lost 4 bases and J lost 0; bases outside the gene matches: 9. The CDR3 loop spans 18 amino acids. CDR3 nucleotides: TGCGCCAGCAGCCCCGGGACAGGGGGATCGGGAGCCAAAAACATTCAGTACTTC. The encoded protein is CASSPGTGGSGAKNIQYF.

The sample holds many counts of this clonotype. The chain combines TRBV9 with TRBJ2-1, with 9 bases lining up with TRBD2. Trimming took 0 bases from V and 5 from J; bases not matched to a gene: 3. This CDR3 region has 15 residues. Germline V CDR1 and CDR2: SGDLS, YYNGEE. The CDR3, as DNA: TGTGCCAGCAGCGTAGGTAGCGGGAGCCACAATGAGCAGTTCTTC. Translation: CASSVGSGSHNEQFF.

This sequence joins TRBV6-6 and TRBJ2-7; the match to TRBD2 covers 12 bases. The length of the CDR3 is 14 residues. The V segment lost 6 bases and the J segment 0 bases; nucleotides outside the gene matches: 0. The germline V gene encodes CDR1 MNHNY and CDR2 SVGAGI (reference sequence). CDR3 DNA: TGTGCCAGCAGGACTAGCGGGAGCTCCTACGAGCAGTACTTC. The encoded protein is CASRTSGSSYEQYF.

The gene calls are TRBV6-1 and TRBJ2-5; TRBD2 matches at 7 bases. Germline CDR1 reads MNHNS; CDR2 reads SASEGT. The CDR3 is 15 amino acids. The V gene end was trimmed by 0 bases and the J gene end by 7 bases; junction bases not matched to a gene: 8. CDR3 DNA sequence: TGTGCCAGCAGTGAAGCGGGAGGGCCGGAATGGACCCAGTACTTC. Its protein product is CASSEAGGPEWTQYF.

The table lists this clonotype with many counts. V and J are TRBV11-2 and TRBJ2-5; 13 bases match TRBD2. The V segment lost 5 bases and the J segment 1 base; nucleotides outside the gene matches: 4. The CDR3 contains 16 residues. Germline V gene sequence: CDR1 SGHAT, CDR2 FQNNGV. Written as DNA, the CDR3 is TGTGCCAGCAGCATTGGACTAGCGGGAGTCCAAGAGACCCAGTACTTC. Residues: CASSIGLAGVQETQYF.

This clonotype has ten or more counts. A read error may account for a junction end that differs from germline. The rearrangement joins TRBV3-1 to TRBJ1-1, with D hard to call. The CDR3 totals 12 residues. CDR1 is LGHDT and CDR2 is YNNKEL in the germline V gene (reference sequence). As DNA, the CDR3 is TGTGCCAGCAGCCAAGAACACAGCCTTATGGTCTTT. This gives the protein CASSQEHSLMVF.

This clonotype showed up just a few times. CDR3 nucleotide sequence: TGTGCCAGCAGTCCCCGACAGGGCGAGGGCAATCAGCCCCAGCATTTT. It codes for CASSPRQGEGNQPQHF. V usage is TRBV6-1 and J usage is TRBJ1-5; 7 nucleotides line up with TRBD1. CDR1 MNHNS and CDR2 SASEGT come from the germline V gene. Unmatched junction bases numbered 9, after V lost 5 bases and J lost 2 bases. The CDR3 is 16 amino acids.

This clonotype was seen once. The chain recombines TRBV5-6 with TRBJ2-3; TRBD1 is a possible D gene (5 bases). The CDR3 spans 14 residues. From germline, CDR1 is SGHDT and CDR2 YYEEEE. The germline V and J ends were trimmed by 2 bases and 2 bases, with 9 bases remaining between them. Here the CDR3 DNA reads TGTGCCAGCAGCTTAGGGGCTAACACAGATACGCAGTATTTT. It encodes CASSLGANTDTQYF.

The V and J genes are TRBV7-2 and TRBJ2-5, with a possible D match to TRBD1 (7 bases). Per the germline V gene, CDR1 is SGHTA and CDR2 is FQGNSA. This CDR3 region has 14 residues. Trimming took 4 bases from V and 1 from J, leaving 10 bases between them. The CDR3 region is CASSSGGTQETQYF. The CDR3 nucleotides read TGTGCCAGCAGCTCAGGGGGGACCCAAGAGACCCAGTACTTC.

This clonotype was picked up a small number of times. The V gene is TRBV29-1, the J gene TRBJ2-3, with TRBD2 matching over 10 bases. This CDR3 comprises 14 residues. Germline V CDR1 and CDR2: SQVTM, ANQGSEA. Trimming cost V 4 bases and J 4 bases; bases outside gene matches: 5. CDR3 sequence reads: CSVVTSGTSDTQYF. In nucleotides, the CDR3 is TGCAGCGTTGTAACTAGCGGGACGTCAGATACGCAGTATTTT.

The J gene is TRBJ1-1, the V gene TRBV4-1; D is undetermined. V was clipped by 4 bases and J by 0 bases, with 12 bases between them. The germline V gene has CDR1 MGHRA and CDR2 YSYEKL. The CDR3 spans 15 residues. CDR3 sequence (DNA): TGCGCCAGCAGCCTCCGACTTTACATGAACACTGAAGCTTTCTTT. Encoded protein: CASSLRLYMNTEAFF.

The sample holds a few counts of this clonotype. This chain joins TRBV20-1 and TRBJ2-7, with TRBD2 matching over 10 bases. J lost 9 bases, V lost 6 bases, and 14 bases had no gene match. There are 14 residues in the CDR3. CDR1 and CDR2 from the germline V gene are DFQATT and SNEGSKA (reference sequence). The CDR3 DNA reads TGCAGTGCCGATAGCGGGAGGCCGTTTGCCGGGCAGTACTTC. Translated, it gives CSADSGRPFAGQYF.

This clonotype was counted at least ten times. The chain combines TRBV6-5 with TRBJ2-1, with 8 positions matching TRBD2. This CDR3 spans 18 amino acids. The germline CDR1 and CDR2 sequences are MNHEY and SVGAGI. Losses at the gene ends were 8 bases for V and 13 bases for J; bases not matched to a gene: 28. CDR3: CASHPRELIAGLDEYQFF. The CDR3 DNA is TGTGCCAGCCACCCTAGGGAGCTTATAGCGGGGCTTGACGAGTACCAGTTCTTC.

V and J are TRBV27 and TRBJ2-3, with a tentative D call TRBD1 (6 bases). CDR3 length: 14 amino acids. Germline-derived CDR1 and CDR2 are MNHEY and SMNVEV (reference sequence). Trimming took 6 bases from V and 0 from J, leaving 10 bases between them. DNA of the CDR3: TGTGCCAGCAGCCGACAGGTTAGCACAGATACGCAGTATTTT. Translating it yields CASSRQVSTDTQYF.

The sample holds a few counts of this clonotype. The V call is TRBV5-1, the J call TRBJ1-4; the D gene is possibly TRBD1 (5 bases). The germline V gene encodes CDR1 SGHRS and CDR2 YFSETQ. The CDR3 sequence is 16 residues long. V was cut by 4 bases and J by 2 bases, with 15 bases left in between. The CDR3 sequence: CASSPPLGGTNEKLFF. The CDR3 region has the DNA TGCGCCAGCAGCCCGCCACTCGGGGGTACTAATGAAAAACTGTTTTTT.